A selection of T cell receptor beta chains follows, all from one sample in a study of T cells in Graves' hyperthyroidism and ophthalmopathy. One entry per CDR3 protein results from TCRdb running MiXCR on the multiplex PCR reads. This sample yields more than 550,000 distinct CDR3 sequences, of which just under 45% are seen a single time; less than 9.5% belongs to the top ten. Sequences were obtained from peripheral blood or thyroid tissue (not recorded which). These receptors were obtained from an adult man with Graves' disease, either hyperthyroidism or ophthalmopathy (not recorded which). CDR3s include the opening cysteine and the closing phenylalanine or tryptophan. The D gene is left open where the match is weak. The size of a clone is reported for some rows only, either as once, few or many, or as a class for expanded clones.

v_call,d_call,j_call,clone_size,cdr3_aa,cdr3_nt
TRBV19,NA,TRBJ1-3,NA,CASKQSSSGNTIYF,TGTGCCAGTAAACAGTCTTCCTCTGGAAACACCATATATTTT
TRBV12-3/TRBV12-4,NA,TRBJ1-5,NA,CASSFYGNQPQHF,TGTGCCAGCAGTTTCTACGGCAATCAGCCCCAGCATTTT
TRBV29-1,NA,TRBJ2-6,many,CSVEEDGDSGANVLTF,TGCAGCGTTGAGGAGGATGGGGACTCTGGGGCCAACGTCCTGACTTTC
TRBV5-1,NA,TRBJ2-2,many,CASDDVNTGELFF,TGCGCCAGCGACGACGTGAACACCGGGGAGCTGTTTTTT
TRBV5-1,TRBD1,TRBJ1-5,NA,CASTPDRVVKTQHF,TGCGCCAGCACCCCGGACAGGGTAGTGAAGACCCAGCATTTT
TRBV5-1,NA,TRBJ1-1,NA,CASSLDGGLMNTEAFF,TGCGCCAGCAGCTTGGATGGAGGGCTTATGAACACTGAAGCTTTCTTT
TRBV7-2,TRBD2,TRBJ2-5,NA,CASSLSGLAGGNF,TGTGCCAGCAGCTTATCGGGGCTAGCGGGAGGGAACTTC
TRBV25-1,TRBD1,TRBJ1-6,NA,CASSPPRDRPNSPLHF,TGTGCCAGCAGCCCGCCGAGGGACAGACCTAATTCACCCCTCCACTTT
TRBV20-1,NA,TRBJ1-1,few,CSARAPPEAFF,TGCAGTGCTAGAGCACCCCCTGAAGCTTTCTTT
TRBV6-5,NA,TRBJ2-7,few,CASSYLSTGYEQYF,TGTGCCAGCAGTTACCTCTCGACAGGCTACGAGCAGTACTTC
TRBV10-3,NA,TRBJ2-7,NA,CAISDEGLGYEQYF,TGTGCCATCAGTGACGAGGGTTTAGGCTACGAGCAGTACTTC
TRBV7-6,TRBD2,TRBJ2-7,many,CASSSASGAYEQYF,TGTGCCAGCAGCTCTGCTAGCGGGGCCTACGAGCAGTACTTC
TRBV9,TRBD1,TRBJ1-4,NA,CASSFRDSPNEKLFF,TGTGCCAGCAGCTTCCGGGACAGTCCGAATGAAAAACTGTTTTTT
TRBV15,TRBD2,TRBJ2-7,NA,CATSRESGGPVEQYF,TGTGCCACCAGCAGAGAGAGCGGGGGGCCGGTCGAGCAGTACTTC
TRBV7-3,TRBD1,TRBJ2-1,NA,CASSLEGQGRSSYNEQFF,TGTGCCAGCAGCTTAGAGGGACAGGGCCGAAGCTCCTACAATGAGCAGTTCTTC
TRBV29-1,TRBD2,TRBJ2-7,many,CSVLLAGGGEQYF,TGCAGCGTCCTACTAGCGGGAGGTGGTGAGCAGTACTTC
TRBV7-2,NA,TRBJ2-2,NA,CASSSRGGYTGELFF,TGTGCCAGCAGCTCCCGGGGCGGCTACACCGGGGAGCTGTTTTTT
TRBV5-1,TRBD2,TRBJ2-7,NA,CASSLGLAGAFYEQYF,TGCGCCAGCAGCTTGGGGCTAGCGGGGGCTTTCTACGAGCAGTACTTC
TRBV20-1,TRBD1,TRBJ1-5,NA,CNARAGQTNQPQHF,TGCAATGCTAGAGCGGGACAGACTAATCAGCCCCAGCATTTT
TRBV29-1,TRBD1,TRBJ2-7,NA,CSVATGTGAYEQYF,TGCAGCGTCGCCACCGGGACAGGGGCCTACGAGCAGTACTTC
TRBV20-1,TRBD1,TRBJ1-5,NA,CSARRQGDGQPQHF,TGCAGTGCTAGGCGACAGGGGGACGGTCAGCCCCAGCATTTT
TRBV2,NA,TRBJ1-5,NA,CASSAVAGGLSNQPQHF,TGTGCCAGCAGTGCCGTAGCTGGGGGACTTAGCAATCAGCCCCAGCATTTT
TRBV15,TRBD1,TRBJ2-6,NA,CATSSGTGVSSGANVLTF,TGTGCCACCAGCAGCGGGACAGGGGTTAGCTCTGGGGCCAACGTCCTGACTTTC
TRBV5-1,TRBD1,TRBJ1-5,NA,CASSPEAQGAGQPQHF,TGCGCCAGCAGCCCCGAGGCACAGGGGGCAGGGCAGCCCCAGCATTTT
TRBV7-8,NA,TRBJ1-1,NA,CASSHPGVDTEAFF,TGTGCCAGCAGCCACCCGGGGGTGGACACTGAAGCTTTCTTT
TRBV7-2,NA,TRBJ1-1,NA,CAWSAGYTEAFF,TGTGCCTGGAGCGCAGGGTACACTGAAGCTTTCTTT
TRBV24-1,NA,TRBJ2-7,NA,CATRHTYEQYF,TGTGCCACCAGACATACCTACGAGCAGTACTTC
TRBV7-9,TRBD1,TRBJ1-2,many,CASSLQGAYGYTF,TGTGCCAGCAGCTTACAGGGGGCCTATGGCTACACCTTC
TRBV20-1,TRBD1,TRBJ1-5,few,CSASWTGGNQPQHF,TGCAGTGCTAGCTGGACAGGGGGCAATCAGCCCCAGCATTTT
TRBV4-1,NA,TRBJ1-3,many,CASSQEWGAGNTIYF,TGCGCCAGCAGCCAAGAATGGGGTGCTGGAAACACCATATATTTT
TRBV5-1,TRBD1,TRBJ1-1,NA,CASSSTGANSKWAFF,TGCGCCAGCAGCTCGACAGGGGCGAACTCGAAGTGGGCTTTCTTT
TRBV10-3,NA,TRBJ1-3,many,CAISVRDISSGNTIYF,TGTGCCATCAGTGTTCGGGACATTTCCTCTGGAAACACCATATATTTT
TRBV7-8,TRBD1,TRBJ1-3,NA,CASSPGGQAAIYF,TGTGCCAGCAGCCCCGGTGGACAGGCGGCCATATATTTT
TRBV7-2,NA,TRBJ1-2,many,CASSLVREGGYTF,TGTGCCAGCAGCTTGGTCAGGGAGGGTGGCTACACCTTC
TRBV7-9,NA,TRBJ1-1,few,CASSPPGTRNTEAFF,TGTGCCAGCAGCCCTCCCGGGACGAGGAACACTGAAGCTTTCTTT
TRBV7-2,TRBD1,TRBJ1-2,many,CASSPGQGADYGYTF,TGTGCCAGCAGCCCGGGACAGGGGGCTGACTATGGCTACACCTTC
TRBV7-3,TRBD1,TRBJ1-5,NA,CASSQTSQGIAQHF,TGTGCCAGCAGCCAGACTTCACAGGGGATCGCCCAGCATTTT
TRBV19,NA,TRBJ1-1,few,CASSRGVENTEAFF,TGTGCCAGTAGTAGGGGAGTGGAGAACACTGAAGCTTTCTTT
TRBV11-1,NA,TRBJ1-1,NA,CASSLAGANYGSEAFF,TGTGCCAGCAGCTTAGCAGGGGCAAACTATGGCTCTGAAGCTTTCTTT
TRBV20-1,TRBD1,TRBJ2-7,NA,CSAYHRKGAEQYF,TGCAGTGCATATCACCGAAAGGGGGCCGAGCAGTACTTC
TRBV5-1,NA,TRBJ1-2,NA,CASSFYQSNYGYTF,TGCGCCAGCAGCTTCTACCAATCTAACTATGGCTACACCTTC
TRBV5-1,NA,TRBJ2-7,NA,CASSLGGSIYEQYF,TGCGCCAGCAGCTTGGGAGGGAGTATCTACGAGCAGTACTTC
TRBV6-2/TRBV6-3,TRBD1,TRBJ1-1,NA,CASSYSQGAEAFF,TGTGCCAGCAGTTACTCGCAGGGGGCTGAAGCTTTCTTT
TRBV7-9,NA,TRBJ1-2,few,CASSLEPSYGYTF,TGTGCCAGCAGCTTGGAGCCATCCTATGGCTACACCTTC
TRBV20-1,NA,TRBJ1-3,many,CSARYTIYF,TGCAGTGCCCGATACACCATATATTTT
TRBV6-6,TRBD1,TRBJ1-1,NA,CASSTTGLNTEAFF,TGTGCCAGCAGTACGACAGGGCTGAACACTGAAGCTTTCTTT
TRBV5-5,TRBD1,TRBJ2-5,few,CASSLMTGTGQETQYF,TGTGCCAGCAGCTTGATGACGGGGACAGGCCAAGAGACCCAGTACTTC
TRBV2,TRBD1,TRBJ1-2,many,CASRPGTGDGYTF,TGTGCCAGCAGACCCGGGACAGGGGATGGCTACACCTTC